This TCR beta chain derives from a study of spatial heterogeneity in lung cancer (dated by TCRdb to 2018 to 2020). Turning to the overall study: More beta-chain than alpha-chain transcripts were consistently detected, likely reflecting higher beta-chain transcript abundance. In the raw uncorrected reads, each unique combination of TCR and UMI appeared on average more than ten times. In non-small cell lung cancer, the study made a quantitative comparison of TCR alpha and beta repertoires among multiple tumor regions, matched nontumor lung and blood. In tumor regions, TCR transcript counts showed a strong correlation with a T cell transcriptional module score from matched bulk RNA-seq. The study linked features of the TCR repertoire to counts of nonsynonymous mutations, which were determined by whole-exome sequencing of tumor tissue. At surgery, both alpha and beta chains were TCR-sequenced in approximately 210 tumor regions, fewer than 80 matched nontumor lung samples and some 58 PBMC samples. The full study reports these points: Counts of ubiquitous and regional expanded TCRs correlated with counts of ubiquitous and regional nonsynonymous mutations, respectively. The number of expanded intratumoral alpha and beta TCRs correlated with the tumor nonsynonymous mutation count. Additional single-cell paired TCR alpha and beta sequencing was considered necessary to confirm, at a functional level, the hypothesis that regional TCRs recognize regional mutations. TCR-seq coverage of tumor T cells was estimated to be only approximately 7% for alpha chains and about 12% for beta chains.

The time point label for this specimen denotes: sample taken at primary tumor resection. Donors were about 70 patients with early-stage, untreated non-small cell lung cancer from the lung TRACERx cohort. TCR sequencing used whole RNA extracted from tumor and nontumor lung tissue, or from cryopreserved PBMC samples, without cell sorting. Patients were selected for TCR sequencing only if sufficient RNA was available from at least two tumor regions. Tumor and adjacent nontumor lung specimens were reviewed by a lung pathologist before selection. As concerns this clonotype: The antigen this receptor binds is unknown. No quality values exist for individual bases; no much larger clone is one base distant.

Library creation used 5' RACE. Sequencing took place on a NextSeq 500. To allow correction of PCR and sequencing errors, the TCR library protocol tagged every TCR cDNA molecule with a unique molecular identifier. The original methods were these. TCR identification, UMI-based error correction and CDR3 extraction were all carried out with Decombinator tools. Expanded TCRs were defined as those above a frequency of 2 per 1,000, corresponding to the top 1% of the tumor frequency distribution. Expanded tumor TCRs were classed as regional if statistically deemed absent (corrected P<0.05) from at least one tumor region, otherwise ubiquitous. Renyi diversity was calculated using the R vegan package after each repertoire was subsampled 100 times to 5,000 TCRs. CDR3 similarity networks were built from amino acid triplet string-kernel similarity, with CDR3s being connected when pairwise similarity was above 0.82. Through fastp at Q25 and MiXCR, TCRdb rebuilt clones from the public reads, retaining in-frame beta chains. Rows are unified per CDR3 protein, each entry keeping the most common DNA and genes. Clone size and V and J calls follow TCRdb, not the original study. This sample holds 10,000 to 14,000 distinct CDR3 sequences; 9.5% to 13% were observed only once. 9.5% to 15% of the sample comes from the top ten.

This sequence was found in a female donor with early-stage non-small cell lung cancer. Sequences were derived from lung tumor tissue, sampled at surgery.

The CDR3 has the sequence CASSPRAGQSPLHF. The nucleotide sequence is TGTGCCAGCAGCCCACGGGCAGGGCAATCACCCCTCCACTTT. The sequence links TRBV6-5 to TRBJ1-6, with a tentative D gene TRBD1 over 5 matching bases. From the cysteine up to the phenylalanine, the CDR3 has a length of 14 residues. Solely the CDR3 DNA is kept, with 42 bases framed from the first base. V is shortened by 6 bases, J by 10 bases, and the region joining them spans 16 bases. CDR1 and CDR2, looked up from the germline V gene, are MNHEY and SVGAGI.